The 22 T cell receptor beta chains given below trace back to one sample, sequenced in a study of Ad26.COV2.S vaccination and SARS-CoV-2 variants. Sequenced by immunoSEQ multiplex PCR; TCRdb stores in-frame clones only, minus some. The sample has a few hundred thousand clones, around 90% seen once. Treatment reported: roughly 18 received Ad26.COV2.S at low or high dose, single or two shots; 5 received placebo; per-sample allocation not given. The study sampled participants on day 63 after the first vaccine or placebo injection. The sequences come from peripheral blood, collected in a trial of Ad26.COV2.S vaccine versus placebo. These receptors were collected from a person aged 18 to 59 who received the Ad26.COV2.S COVID-19 vaccine or a placebo.

This rearrangement joins TRBV3-1 (or the pseudogene TRBV3-2) to TRBJ2-7; 12 nucleotides align to TRBD2. In germline, CDR1 is LGHDT, CDR2 YNNKEL (reference sequence). The CDR3 runs 18 residues. The trim removed 4 bases at V and 6 bases at J, leaving 16 bases unmatched. The CDR3 DNA sequence: TGTGCCAGCAGCCTCCCGGGACTAGCGGGTCCGTTCGGCAGCGAGCAGTACTTC. It specifies CASSLPGLAGPFGSEQYF.

Turning to this clone: Other DNA sequences in this specimen translate into the identical CDR3. V and J are TRBV27 and TRBJ2-1; weak D call: TRBD2 (6 bases). Trimming left V 2 bases short and J 5 bases short, with 10 bases between. The CDR3 length is 14 residues. CDR1 MNHEY and CDR2 SMNVEV come from the germline V gene (reference sequence). CDR3 amino acids: CASSLVGRNNEQFF. The DNA of the CDR3 is TGTGCCAGCAGTTTAGTAGGGAGGAACAATGAGCAGTTCTTC.

The chain is built from TRBV7-9 and TRBJ1-5; D is undetermined. The CDR3 is made up of 15 amino acids. Germline V CDR1 and CDR2: SEHNR, FQNEAQ (reference sequence). Deletions cut 1 base from V and 3 bases from J, with 10 bases between. The CDR3 coding sequence is TGTGCCAGCAGCTTAGGGGTAGGGAACAATCAGCCCCAGCATTTT. It codes for CASSLGVGNNQPQHF.

This sequence joins TRBV4-3 and TRBJ2-1, with D perhaps matching TRBD1 or TRBD2 (5 bases each). This CDR3 spans 13 amino acids. Looked up from germline, CDR1 is LGHNA and CDR2 is YSLEER. The V and J ends lost 1 base and 7 bases respectively, with 8 bases between them. The CDR3 sequence: CASSQGGENEQFF. The CDR3, as DNA: TGCGCCAGCAGCCAAGGAGGGGAGAATGAGCAGTTCTTC.

V usage is TRBV11-3 and J usage is TRBJ2-1; D uncertain. CDR3 length: 13 amino acids. Deletions cut 1 base from V and 6 bases from J, with 7 bases between. CDR1 and CDR2 (germline): SGHNT, YENEEA. CDR3 region: CASSLGQPNEQFF. The CDR3 nucleotides are TGTGCCAGCAGCTTAGGCCAGCCCAATGAGCAGTTCTTC.

This chain uses TRBV7-2 with TRBJ2-1; weak D call: TRBD2 (5 bases). From germline, CDR1 is SGHTA and CDR2 FQGNSA. Deletions cut 6 bases from V and 10 bases from J, with 13 bases between. This CDR3 is 12 amino acids long. The CDR3, as DNA: TGTGCCAGCAGGACCCTTAGGGAGGAGCAGTTCTTC. This encodes CASRTLREEQFF.

This rearrangement joins TRBV29-1 to TRBJ2-5; TRBD2 aligns across 7 bases. In germline, CDR1 is SQVTM, CDR2 ANQGSEA. The CDR3 has 13 residues. V shed 5 bases, J shed 5 bases, and the junction held 8 bases outside the gene matches. In nucleotides, the CDR3 is TGCAGCGTTTGGTTTACTAGCGCGGAGACCCAGTACTTC. Translated, it gives CSVWFTSAETQYF.

Here the CDR3 DNA reads TGTGCCAGCAGCTTAGGTGGAGGGGTAGTTGGCTACACCTTC. Translated: CASSLGGGVVGYTF. The V gene is TRBV7-2, the J gene TRBJ1-2; the D gene is possibly TRBD1 (5 bases). CDR1 and CDR2 (germline): SGHTA, FQGNSA. V gave up 1 base and J gave up 7 bases, with 13 bases separating them. The CDR3 has 14 residues.

With respect to this clone: Compared with germline, one end of the junction differs, possibly owing to a read error. The genes are TRBV7-7 and TRBJ2-7; D call uncertain. This CDR3 is 11 amino acids long. Germline V gene sequence: CDR1 SSHAT, CDR2 FNYEAQ (reference sequence). In DNA, the CDR3 is TGTGCTAGCAGCTCCCTATACGAGCAGTACTTC. It translates to CASSSLYEQYF.

The V call is TRBV7-9, the J call TRBJ1-2; D unresolved. V was trimmed by 3 bases and J by 5 bases, leaving 10 bases between them. Germline V gives CDR1 SEHNR, CDR2 FQNEAQ (reference sequence). The CDR3 runs 13 residues. The CDR3 reads CASSFENWYGYTF. The DNA for the CDR3 is TGTGCCAGCAGCTTTGAGAATTGGTATGGCTACACCTTC.

CDR3: CASSVGPRASTDTQYF. CDR3 in DNA: TGTGCCAGCAGCGTAGGCCCCCGGGCGAGCACAGATACGCAGTATTTT. The V call is TRBV9, the J call TRBJ2-3; no clear D gene. V was clipped by 0 bases and J by 0 bases, with 11 bases between them. This CDR3 is built from 16 residues. CDR1 is SGDLS, CDR2 YYNGEE, per germline.

V is TRBV4-3 and J is TRBJ1-4; 8 nucleotides line up with TRBD1. The CDR3 totals 15 residues. With V trimmed by 4 bases and J by 7 bases, 8 bases remained unmatched. Germline V gene data show CDR1 as LGHNA and CDR2 as YSLEER. CDR3 protein: CASSRRLTGVEKLFF. In DNA, the CDR3 is TGCGCCAGCAGCCGCCGATTGACAGGGGTTGAAAAACTGTTTTTT.

This clone was seen at least ten times. This sequence joins TRBV29-1 and TRBJ2-7, with 8 bases identical to TRBD2. This CDR3 has 13 residues. Germline values: CDR1 SQVTM, CDR2 ANQGSEA. The V gene end was trimmed by 5 bases and the J gene end by 0 bases; junction bases not matched to a gene: 3. CDR3 coding DNA: TGCAGCGTTAGCGGGGGCCCCTCCTACGAGCAGTACTTC. Encoded protein: CSVSGGPSYEQYF.

The genes are TRBV4-2 and TRBJ2-7; the match to TRBD1 covers 8 bases. The CDR3 loop spans 13 amino acids. After removal of 5 bases from V and 6 bases from J, the junction contained 6 bases not matched to a gene. Germline V lookup: CDR1 LGHNA, CDR2 YNFKEQ. CDR3 nucleotide sequence: TGTGCCAGCAGCATGGGGACAGGAGCCGAGCAGTACTTC. Encoded protein: CASSMGTGAEQYF.

The genes are TRBV4-3 and TRBJ2-4; D unclear. CDR1 and CDR2 (germline): LGHNA, YSLEER. CDR3 length equals 14 residues. Trimming left V 2 bases short and J 0 bases short, with 5 bases between. In DNA form, the CDR3 reads TGCGCCAGCAGCCAAAGACTAGCCAAAAACATTCAGTACTTC. This gives the protein CASSQRLAKNIQYF.

This sequence joins TRBV6-1 and TRBJ1-1, with TRBD1 as a possible D gene (5 bases). The V end lost 2 bases, the J end lost 2 bases, and 15 bases lay between the germline ends. CDR1 is MNHNS, CDR2 SASEGT, per germline. The CDR3 has 16 amino acids. The CDR3 loop reads CASSESRRGINTEAFF. CDR3 DNA sequence: TGTGCCAGCAGTGAATCGAGGAGGGGTATAAACACTGAAGCTTTCTTT.

The rearrangement uses TRBV3-1 (or the pseudogene TRBV3-2) and TRBJ2-5; 9 bases are a match to TRBD1. This CDR3 spans 17 amino acids. Germline CDR1 reads LGHDT; CDR2 reads YNNKEL (reference sequence). Losses at the gene ends were 1 base for V and 2 bases for J; bases not matched to a gene: 8. The CDR3, as DNA: TGTGCCAGCAGCCAAGTCTTGGGGACAGGGATTCAAGAGACCCAGTACTTC. Its translation: CASSQVLGTGIQETQYF.

The V gene is TRBV6-2 or TRBV6-3, the J gene TRBJ2-5, with D perhaps matching TRBD2 (6 bases). The CDR3 runs to 15 residues. V lost 4 bases and J 1 base, leaving 13 bases between the germline ends. Looked up from germline, CDR1 is MNHEY and CDR2 is SVGEGT. CDR3 residues: CASSSLAETQETQYF. The CDR3 DNA reads as TGTGCCAGCAGTTCCTTAGCGGAAACCCAAGAGACCCAGTACTTC.

This chain links TRBV20-1 with TRBJ1-5; TRBD1 might be the D (5 bases). Per the germline V gene, CDR1 is DFQATT and CDR2 is SNEGSKA (reference sequence). The CDR3 extends over 16 amino acids. V gave up 3 bases and J gave up 2 bases, with 17 bases separating them. DNA for the CDR3: TGCAGTGCTAGTCTCCCATACCCACAGGGCAATCAGCCCCAGCATTTT. Residues: CSASLPYPQGNQPQHF.

The rearrangement links TRBV19 to TRBJ2-7, with 7 bases fitting TRBD2. The junction had 2 bases not matched to a gene; V was cut back by 3 bases and J by 6 bases. CDR3 length equals 12 residues. Germline V CDR1 and CDR2: LNHDA, SQIVND (reference sequence). This CDR3 reads CASSMGGSEQYF. The CDR3 region has the DNA TGTGCCAGTAGTATGGGGGGGAGCGAGCAGTACTTC.

This chain joins TRBV16 and TRBJ1-5; maybe TRBD1 (6 bases). The CDR3 totals 16 residues. CDR1 and CDR2 from the germline V gene are KGHSY and FQNENV. Trimming pared 2 bases from V and 5 bases from J, leaving 16 bases between. CDR3 amino acids: CASSQLEDRSDQPQHF. The CDR3 DNA reads as TGTGCCAGCAGCCAACTTGAAGACAGGTCGGATCAGCCCCAGCATTTT.

The chain joins TRBV9 to TRBJ1-5; 7 bases line up with TRBD1. Germline CDR1 reads SGDLS; CDR2 reads YYNGEE. The V segment lost 3 bases and the J segment 5 bases; nucleotides outside the gene matches: 5. This CDR3 is built from 14 residues. CDR3 in DNA: TGTGCCAGCAGCGACGGACAGGCCGATCAGCCCCAGCATTTT. This translates into CASSDGQADQPQHF.